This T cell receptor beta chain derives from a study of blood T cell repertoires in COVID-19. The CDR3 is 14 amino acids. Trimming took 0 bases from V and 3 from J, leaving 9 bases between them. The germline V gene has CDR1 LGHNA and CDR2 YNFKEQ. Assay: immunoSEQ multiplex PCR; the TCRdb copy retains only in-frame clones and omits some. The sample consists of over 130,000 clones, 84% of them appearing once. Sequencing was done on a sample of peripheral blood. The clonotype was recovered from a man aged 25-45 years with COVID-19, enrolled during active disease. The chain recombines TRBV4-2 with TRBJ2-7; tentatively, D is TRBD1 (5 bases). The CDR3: CASSQEGLNYEQYF. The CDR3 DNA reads TGTGCCAGCAGCCAAGAGGGGCTTAACTACGAGCAGTACTTC.